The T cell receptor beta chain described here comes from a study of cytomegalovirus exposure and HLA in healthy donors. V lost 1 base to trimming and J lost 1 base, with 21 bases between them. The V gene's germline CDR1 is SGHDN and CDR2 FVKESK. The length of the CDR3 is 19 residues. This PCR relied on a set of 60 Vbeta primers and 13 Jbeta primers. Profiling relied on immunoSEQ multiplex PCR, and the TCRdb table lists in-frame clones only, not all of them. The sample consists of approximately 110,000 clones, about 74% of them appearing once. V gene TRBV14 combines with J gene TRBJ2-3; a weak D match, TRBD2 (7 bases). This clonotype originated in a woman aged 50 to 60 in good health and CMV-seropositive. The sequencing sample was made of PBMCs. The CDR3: CASSQGRIERGARTDTQYF. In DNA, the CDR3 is TGTGCCAGCAGCCAAGGACGAATCGAACGGGGGGCTCGCACAGATACGCAGTATTTT.